This paragraph covers one T cell receptor beta chain sequence. The specificity of this receptor is unknown. No per-base quality is available; no much larger clone lies one base away. The collaborating institutions used their own protocols to collect whole blood in K2EDTA tubes. Collaborator samples were shipped for TCRbeta analysis as frozen whole blood, isolated PBMCs, or DNA extracted from either sample type. The immunoSEQ Assay, a bias-controlled multiplex PCR, was used to amplify TCRbeta CDR3 regions from genomic DNA. Under the source paper's analysis protocol: The number of nucleated cells in each sample was estimated by amplification of reference gene primers within the assay. To quantify the absolute abundance of each unique TCRbeta CDR3 rearrangement, sequence reads were collapsed and filtered. For each sample, productive Simpson clonality was calculated by taking the square root of Simpson's diversity index across productive rearrangements. Entries here come from immuneACCESS through TCRdb and include only in-frame sequences with V and J called. Some clones fail to appear in such tables; in the studies checked, an unresolved V gene covers under half of the shortfall, and the cause of the remainder is unknown. The V and J calls and clone size are taken from that table; D and trimming were inferred from the DNA. The sample has fewer than 250,000 clones on record, nearly 85% of them singletons. Of the sample, more than 5.5% falls within the top ten clones.

This record belongs to a study of blood T cell repertoires in COVID-19 (TCRdb year 2020). With respect to the entire study: Samples from collaborators originated in the United States, Italy and Spain and spanned both the acute and convalescent phases of COVID-19. A freely available public database, intended as a resource for researchers studying the immune response to SARS-CoV-2, is where the repertoires were released. The material from the prospective study consisted of cDNA or gDNA derived from T cells, B-cell-depleted T cells, or PBMCs. HLA class I and class II types, where available, came from metadata supplied by the sample provider rather than from assay-based typing. The sample metadata nearly always contained a de-identified subject ID, COVID-19 status, age in years and sex. The dataset comprised deeply sampled blood TCRbeta repertoires from subjects exposed to, actively infected with, or recovered from COVID-19. Samples were obtained from the ongoing ImmuneRACE study (first 160 participants) and from some 1,300 subjects provided by 6 global collaborators. General findings and caveats noted by the study authors: The quantity of clinical and demographic metadata differed by source and by participant and was supplied without curation.

Measured from the cysteine to the phenylalanine, the CDR3 is 12 residues long. Here the CDR3 DNA is all that survives: 36 bases in frame from base 1. CDR1 SEHNR and CDR2 FQNEAQ are derived from the germline V gene (reference sequence). Trimming costs V 0 bases and J 8 bases, and their ends lie 7 bases apart. The TCR originated in a human donor in a cohort sampled during active COVID-19. The sample was peripheral blood. The chain was built from TRBV7-9 and TRBJ1-1; the D segment cannot be called with confidence. The CDR3 corresponds to CASSLATAEAFF. In nucleotide form, the sequence is TGTGCCAGCAGCTTAGCAACAGCAGAAGCTTTCTTT. The entire variable domain, with the stretches around the CDR3 drawn from the reference TRBV7-9 and TRBJ1-1 proteins, is DTGVSQNPRHKITKRGQNVTFRCDPISEHNRLYWYRQTLGQGPEFLTYFQNEAQLEKSRLLSDRFSAERPKGSFSTLEIQRTEQGDSAMYLCASSLATAEAFFGQGTRLTVV.